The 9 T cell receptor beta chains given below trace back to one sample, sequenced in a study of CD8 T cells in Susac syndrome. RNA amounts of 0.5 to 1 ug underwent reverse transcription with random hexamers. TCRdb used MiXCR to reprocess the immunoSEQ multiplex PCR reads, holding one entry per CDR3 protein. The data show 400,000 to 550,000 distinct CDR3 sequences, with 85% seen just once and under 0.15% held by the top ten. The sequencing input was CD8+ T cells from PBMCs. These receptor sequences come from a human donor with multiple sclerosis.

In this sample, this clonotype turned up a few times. For the CDR3, the DNA is TGTGCCAGCAGTTTAACCGGGACAGGTCTGTACTTC. Its protein product is CASSLTGTGLYF. V is TRBV27 and J is TRBJ2-5, with TRBD1 matching over 8 bases. The CDR3 length is 12 residues. The ends lost 2 bases at V and 13 bases at J; junction bases unmatched: 6. Germline loops: CDR1 MNHEY, CDR2 SMNVEV (reference sequence).

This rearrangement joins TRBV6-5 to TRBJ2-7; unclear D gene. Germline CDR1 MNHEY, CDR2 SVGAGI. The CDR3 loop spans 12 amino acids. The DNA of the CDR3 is TGTGTCTCACGGGTCGGAGCCTACGAGCAGTACTTC. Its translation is CVSRVGAYEQYF.

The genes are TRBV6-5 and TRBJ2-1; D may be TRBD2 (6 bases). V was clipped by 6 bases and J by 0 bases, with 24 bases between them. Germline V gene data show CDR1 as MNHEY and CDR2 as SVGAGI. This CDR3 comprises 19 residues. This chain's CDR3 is CASSLAEGPGGGSYNEQFF. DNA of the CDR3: TGTGCCAGCAGCTTAGCGGAAGGACCGGGCGGTGGCTCCTACAATGAGCAGTTCTTC.

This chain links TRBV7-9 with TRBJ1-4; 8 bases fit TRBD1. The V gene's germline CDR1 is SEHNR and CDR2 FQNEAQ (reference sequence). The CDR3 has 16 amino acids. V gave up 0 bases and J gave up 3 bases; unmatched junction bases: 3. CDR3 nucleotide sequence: TGTGCCAGCAGCTTAGCCACAGGGGGGCCTAATGAAAAACTGTTTTTT. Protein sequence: CASSLATGGPNEKLFF.

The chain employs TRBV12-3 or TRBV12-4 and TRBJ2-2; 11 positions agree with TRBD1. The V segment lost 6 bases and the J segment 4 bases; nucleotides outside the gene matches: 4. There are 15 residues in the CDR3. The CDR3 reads CASSQGTGGTGELFF. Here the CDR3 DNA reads TGTGCCAGCAGCCAGGGGACAGGGGGCACCGGGGAGCTGTTTTTT.

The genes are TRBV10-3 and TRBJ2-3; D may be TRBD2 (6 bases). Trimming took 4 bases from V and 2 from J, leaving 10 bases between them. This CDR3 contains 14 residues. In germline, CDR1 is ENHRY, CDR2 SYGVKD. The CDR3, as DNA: TGTGCCATCAGTGGCGGGGCCCCCACAGATACGCAGTATTTT. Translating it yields CAISGGAPTDTQYF.

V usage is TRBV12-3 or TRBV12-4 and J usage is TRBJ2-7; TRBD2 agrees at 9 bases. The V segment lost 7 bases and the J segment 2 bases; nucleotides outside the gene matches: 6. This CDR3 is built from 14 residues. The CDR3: CASNAGGLPYEQYF. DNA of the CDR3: TGTGCCAGCAACGCGGGGGGGCTCCCCTACGAGCAGTACTTC.

The CDR3 protein is CASSLDYLSSGEKLFF. Written as DNA, the CDR3 is TGTGCCAGCAGCTTAGATTATTTGAGTAGCGGTGAAAAACTGTTTTTT. The chain combines TRBV11-2 with TRBJ1-4; D not certain. V lost 0 bases and J 7 bases, leaving 15 bases between the germline ends. CDR3 size: 16 residues. Germline V gene lookup returns CDR1 SGHAT and CDR2 FQNNGV.

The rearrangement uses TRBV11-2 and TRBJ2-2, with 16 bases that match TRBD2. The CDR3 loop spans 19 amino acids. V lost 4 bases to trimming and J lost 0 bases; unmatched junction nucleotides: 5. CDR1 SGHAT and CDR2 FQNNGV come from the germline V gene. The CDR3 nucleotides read TGTGCCAGCAGCTCGGGACTAGCGGGAGGGCCGGCGAACACCGGGGAGCTGTTTTTT. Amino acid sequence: CASSSGLAGGPANTGELFF.